The next 16 T cell receptor beta chains were all read from a single sample in a study of T cells in Graves' hyperthyroidism and ophthalmopathy. RNA transcripts yielded amplified TCR beta CDR3 regions. With the HTBI primer set, the TCR CDR3 went through a first round of RT-PCR. TCRdb processed the multiplex PCR reads anew with MiXCR; each CDR3 protein has one entry. In the table there are under 550,000 distinct CDR3 sequences, 15% to 20% of which are singletons. Sequencing was done on a sample of blood. Every receptor here comes from a man aged 40-50 years with Graves' ophthalmopathy.

As for this clonotype: Its ends do not fully match the called genes, so a read error is possible. CDR3 amino acids: CASSPSGTGLTDTRYF. CDR3 coding DNA: TGCGCCAGCAGCCCCTCCGGGACAGGGCTCACAGATACGCGGTATTTT. The chain recombines TRBV5-1 with TRBJ2-3, with 9 nucleotides matching TRBD1. The germline gives CDR1 SGHRS, CDR2 YFSETQ. The CDR3 extends over 16 amino acids.

The chain uses TRBV20-1 and TRBJ1-4; a weak D match, TRBD1 (6 bases). The CDR3 spans 14 residues. The V end was cut by 6 bases, the J end by 5 bases, with 16 bases between. Germline values: CDR1 DFQATT, CDR2 SNEGSKA (reference sequence). The CDR3 DNA reads as TGCAGTGCACAAGAGACAGGAAGAAATGAAAAACTGTTTTTT. This gives the protein CSAQETGRNEKLFF.

The gene calls are TRBV29-1 and TRBJ2-7; 8 nucleotides agree with TRBD2. This CDR3 spans 12 amino acids. The J segment lost 3 bases and the V segment lost 5 bases, leaving 3 bases of the junction unmatched. Germline CDR1 is SQVTM and CDR2 is ANQGSEA. DNA of the CDR3: TGCAGCGTTAACAGCGGGGGCTACGAGCAGTACTTC. This gives the protein CSVNSGGYEQYF.

In its sample, this clonotype was seen a few times. The chain has TRBV20-1 and TRBJ2-5; TRBD2 aligns across 9 bases. With V trimmed by 6 bases and J by 2 bases, 10 bases remained unmatched. This CDR3 is built from 15 residues. Germline V gives CDR1 DFQATT, CDR2 SNEGSKA (reference sequence). CDR3 DNA: TGCAGTGCCAAAAGGCCTAGCGGGGATCAAGAGACCCAGTACTTC. Translation: CSAKRPSGDQETQYF.

The sample holds many counts of this clonotype. This rearrangement joins TRBV29-1 to TRBJ1-1; D call uncertain. Germline lookup yields CDR1 SQVTM and CDR2 ANQGSEA. The CDR3 loop spans 12 amino acids. Deletions cut 6 bases from V and 0 bases from J, with 8 bases between. This CDR3 reads CSVREMNTEAFF. The CDR3 nucleotides are TGCAGCGTACGGGAGATGAACACTGAAGCTTTCTTT. The entire variable domain, with the rest obtained from reference TRBV29-1 and TRBJ1-1, is as follows: SAVISQKPSRDICQRGTSLTIQCQVDSQVTMMFWYRQQPGQSLTLIATANQGSEATYESGFVIDKFPISRPNLTFSTLTVSNMSPEDSSIYLCSVREMNTEAFFGQGTRLTVV.

The table lists this clonotype with many counts. The chain joins TRBV7-2 to TRBJ2-7, with 10 bases fitting TRBD2. With 4 bases clipped from V and 1 base from J, the junction kept 4 bases outside the gene matches. In germline, CDR1 is SGHTA, CDR2 FQGNSA. CDR3 size: 15 residues. The CDR3 loop is CASSSLAGASYEQYF. CDR3 in DNA: TGTGCCAGCAGCTCCCTAGCGGGGGCTTCCTACGAGCAGTACTTC.

This clonotype appeared many times. The genes are TRBV18 and TRBJ2-7; 7 bases agree with TRBD2. CDR3 size: 14 residues. Losses at the gene ends were 6 bases for V and 0 bases for J; bases not matched to a gene: 5. CDR1 and CDR2 (germline): KGHSH, LQKENI. CDR3: CASSPLAASYEQYF. CDR3 DNA: TGTGCCAGCTCCCCTCTAGCGGCCTCCTACGAGCAGTACTTC. The full variable domain, rest sourced from reference TRBV18 and TRBJ2-7, is NAGVMQNPRHLVRRRGQEARLRCSPMKGHSHVYWYRQLPEEGLKFMVYLQKENIIDESGMPKERFSAEFPKEGPSILRIQQVVRGDSAAYFCASSPLAASYEQYFGPGTRLTVT.

This rearrangement joins TRBV7-9 to TRBJ2-3; D remains ambiguous. Germline V gene sequence: CDR1 SEHNR, CDR2 FQNEAQ (reference sequence). The CDR3 loop spans 15 amino acids. Trimming took 1 base from V and 0 from J, leaving 8 bases between them. CDR3 residues: CASSLVSRSTDTQYF. As DNA, the CDR3 is TGTGCCAGCAGCTTAGTTAGCCGGAGCACAGATACGCAGTATTTT.

This clonotype has at least ten counts. The chain carries TRBV28 and TRBJ2-5; D could derive from TRBD1 or TRBD2 (6 bases each). Germline lookup yields CDR1 MDHEN and CDR2 SYDVKM. Trimming shortened V by 5 bases and J by 1 base, and 11 bases separated the two germline ends. This CDR3 region has 14 residues. CDR3 in amino acids: CASSEEGVQETQYF. CDR3 in DNA: TGTGCCAGCAGTGAGGAGGGGGTCCAAGAGACCCAGTACTTC.

A few counts support this clonotype. The chain has TRBV5-1 and TRBJ1-1, with D possibly matching TRBD1 (5 bases). The CDR3 totals 17 residues. V was cut by 0 bases and J by 0 bases, with 15 bases left in between. From germline, CDR1 is SGHRS and CDR2 YFSETQ. DNA of the CDR3: TGCGCCAGCAGCTTGGGGGCGGCGGGGCTAATGAACACTGAAGCTTTCTTT. This codes for CASSLGAAGLMNTEAFF.

The chain recombines TRBV7-8 with TRBJ2-7, with 7 nucleotides matching TRBD1. Germline V CDR1 and CDR2: SGHVS, FQNEAQ. V shed 1 base and J 2 bases; nucleotides not matched to a gene: 2. The CDR3 consists of 14 residues. The CDR3 reads CASSLVQGTYEQYF. CDR3 sequence (DNA): TGTGCCAGCAGCTTAGTACAGGGGACCTACGAGCAGTACTTC.

This clonotype was detected ten times or more. The CDR3 is CASSLAGFSNQPQHF. CDR3 coding DNA: TGTGCCAGCAGTTTGGCGGGGTTTAGCAATCAGCCCCAGCATTTT. The chain employs TRBV28 and TRBJ1-5; no definite D call. Germline V gives CDR1 MDHEN, CDR2 SYDVKM. This CDR3 has 15 residues. V was cut by 3 bases and J by 0 bases, with 9 bases left in between.

This clonotype was detected a few times. This rearrangement joins TRBV3-1 to TRBJ1-2; D is undetermined. CDR3 length equals 12 residues. Trimming removed 1 base at V and 5 bases at J, with 5 bases between. The germline V gene has CDR1 LGHDT and CDR2 YNNKEL (reference sequence). CDR3 region: CASSQALYGYTF. The CDR3 DNA reads TGTGCCAGCAGCCAAGCGCTTTATGGCTACACCTTC.

The genes are TRBV29-1 and TRBJ1-5; no definite D call. CDR3 length: 13 amino acids. V dropped 4 bases and J dropped 0 bases, with 7 bases sitting between them. Germline loops: CDR1 SQVTM, CDR2 ANQGSEA. The CDR3 DNA sequence: TGCAGCGTTGCCTTCAATAGCAATCAGCCCCAGCATTTT. It translates to CSVAFNSNQPQHF. Full variable domain (rest looked up from reference TRBV29-1 and TRBJ1-5): SAVISQKPSRDICQRGTSLTIQCQVDSQVTMMFWYRQQPGQSLTLIATANQGSEATYESGFVIDKFPISRPNLTFSTLTVSNMSPEDSSIYLCSVAFNSNQPQHFGDGTRLSIL.

This clonotype was picked up a small number of times. The genes are TRBV2 and TRBJ2-7; possibly TRBD1 or TRBD2 for D (6 bases each). V was trimmed by 5 bases and J by 3 bases, leaving 23 bases between them. The germline CDR1 and CDR2 sequences are SNHLY and FYNNEI. The CDR3 has 17 amino acids. The CDR3 coding sequence is TGTGCCAGCAGTAGCACCTCCGGCGGGACAACAATCTACGAGCAGTACTTC. Translated, it gives CASSSTSGGTTIYEQYF.

This clonotype has ten or more counts. The chain links TRBV30 to TRBJ1-2; D unclear. The V end lost 1 base, the J end lost 5 bases, and 8 bases lay between the germline ends. The CDR3 runs to 12 residues. The germline CDR1 and CDR2 sequences are GTSNPN and SVGIG (reference sequence). CDR3 protein: CAWSGIGYGYTF. CDR3 in DNA: TGTGCCTGGAGTGGGATAGGATATGGCTACACCTTC.